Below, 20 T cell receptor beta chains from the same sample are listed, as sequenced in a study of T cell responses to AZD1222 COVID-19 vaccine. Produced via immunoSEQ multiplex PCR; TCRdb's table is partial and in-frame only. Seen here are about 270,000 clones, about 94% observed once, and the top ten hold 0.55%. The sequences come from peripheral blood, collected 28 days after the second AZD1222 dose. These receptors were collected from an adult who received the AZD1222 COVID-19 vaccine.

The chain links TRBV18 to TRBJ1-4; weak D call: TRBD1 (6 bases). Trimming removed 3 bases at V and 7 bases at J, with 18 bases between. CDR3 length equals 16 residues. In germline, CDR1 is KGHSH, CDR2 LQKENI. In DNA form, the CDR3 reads TGTGCCAGCTCACCTACCACACGGGGGGCTGGTGAAAAACTGTTTTTT. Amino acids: CASSPTTRGAGEKLFF.

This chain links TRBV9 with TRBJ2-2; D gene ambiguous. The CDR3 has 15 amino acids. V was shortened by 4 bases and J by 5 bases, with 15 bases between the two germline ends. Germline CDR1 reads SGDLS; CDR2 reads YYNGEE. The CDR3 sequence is CASSRSGSKTGELFF. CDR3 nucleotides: TGTGCCAGCAGCCGTAGTGGCTCCAAGACCGGGGAGCTGTTTTTT.

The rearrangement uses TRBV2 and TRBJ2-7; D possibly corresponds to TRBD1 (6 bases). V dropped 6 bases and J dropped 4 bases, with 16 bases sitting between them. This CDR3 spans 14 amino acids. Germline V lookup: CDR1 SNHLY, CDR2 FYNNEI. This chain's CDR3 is CASRDSGTTYEQYF. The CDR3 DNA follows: TGTGCCAGCAGGGATTCCGGGACAACTTACGAGCAGTACTTC. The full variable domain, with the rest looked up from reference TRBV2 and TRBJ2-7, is EPEVTQTPSHQVTQMGQEVILRCVPISNHLYFYWYRQILGQKVEFLVSFYNNEISEKSEIFDDQFSVERPDGSNFTLKIRSTKLEDSAMYFCASRDSGTTYEQYFGPGTRLTVT.

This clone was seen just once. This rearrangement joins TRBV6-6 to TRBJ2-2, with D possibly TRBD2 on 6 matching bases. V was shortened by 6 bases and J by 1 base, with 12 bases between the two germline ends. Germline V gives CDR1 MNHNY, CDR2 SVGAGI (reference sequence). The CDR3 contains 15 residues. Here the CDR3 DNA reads TGTGCCAGCAGGGGAGGTCAGGTGAACACCGGGGAGCTGTTTTTT. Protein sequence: CASRGGQVNTGELFF.

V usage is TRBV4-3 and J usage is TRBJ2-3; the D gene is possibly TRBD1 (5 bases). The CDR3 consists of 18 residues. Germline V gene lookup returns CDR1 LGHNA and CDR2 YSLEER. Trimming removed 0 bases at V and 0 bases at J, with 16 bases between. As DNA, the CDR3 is TGCGCCAGCAGCCAAGATGGTGTCCCGGACACCAGCACAGATACGCAGTATTTT. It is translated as CASSQDGVPDTSTDTQYF.

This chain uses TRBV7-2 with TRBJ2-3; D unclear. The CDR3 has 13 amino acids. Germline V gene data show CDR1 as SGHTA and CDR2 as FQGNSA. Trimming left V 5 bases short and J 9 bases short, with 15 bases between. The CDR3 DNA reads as TGTGCCAGCAGCCAAAGGGTTCTCGAAACGCAGTATTTT. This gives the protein CASSQRVLETQYF.

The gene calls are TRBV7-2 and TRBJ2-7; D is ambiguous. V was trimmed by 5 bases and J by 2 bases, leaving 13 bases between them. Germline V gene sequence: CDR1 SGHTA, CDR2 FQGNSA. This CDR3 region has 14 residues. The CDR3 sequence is CASSLRADTYEQYF. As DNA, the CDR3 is TGTGCCAGCAGCCTTCGGGCGGATACCTACGAGCAGTACTTC.

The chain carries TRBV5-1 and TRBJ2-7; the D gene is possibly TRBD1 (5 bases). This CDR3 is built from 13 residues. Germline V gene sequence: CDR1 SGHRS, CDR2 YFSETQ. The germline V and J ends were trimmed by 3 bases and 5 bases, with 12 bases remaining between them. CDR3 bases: TGCGCCAGCAGCTCCAGGGTCATGGACGAGCAGTACTTC. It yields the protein CASSSRVMDEQYF. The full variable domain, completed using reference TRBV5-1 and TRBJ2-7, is KAGVTQTPRYLIKTRGQQVTLSCSPISGHRSVSWYQQTPGQGLQFLFEYFSETQRNKGNFPGRFSGRQFSNSRSEMNVSTLELGDSALYLCASSSRVMDEQYFGPGTRLTVT.

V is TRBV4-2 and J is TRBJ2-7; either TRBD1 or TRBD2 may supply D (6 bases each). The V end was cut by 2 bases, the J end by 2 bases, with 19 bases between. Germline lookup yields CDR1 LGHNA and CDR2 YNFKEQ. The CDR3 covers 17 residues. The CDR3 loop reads CASSQREAGEVPYEQYF. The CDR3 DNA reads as TGTGCCAGCAGCCAAAGGGAGGCAGGGGAGGTCCCCTACGAGCAGTACTTC.

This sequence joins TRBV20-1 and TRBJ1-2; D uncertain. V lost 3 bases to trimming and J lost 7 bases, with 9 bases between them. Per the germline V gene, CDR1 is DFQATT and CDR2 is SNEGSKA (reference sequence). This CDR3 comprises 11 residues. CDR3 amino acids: CSASGEAGYTF. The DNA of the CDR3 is TGCAGTGCTAGCGGAGAGGCTGGCTACACCTTC.

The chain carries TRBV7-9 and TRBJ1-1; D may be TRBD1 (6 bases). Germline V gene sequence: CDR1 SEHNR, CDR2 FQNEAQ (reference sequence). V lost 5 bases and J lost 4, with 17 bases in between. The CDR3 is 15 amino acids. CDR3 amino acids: CASSPYREVSTEAFF. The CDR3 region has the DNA TGTGCCAGCAGCCCTTACAGGGAAGTTAGCACTGAAGCTTTCTTT.

CDR3 amino acids: CASSLAGTVSGNTIYF. The CDR3 coding sequence is TGTGCCAGCAGCTTGGCAGGGACAGTCTCTGGAAACACCATATATTTT. The chain employs TRBV5-4 and TRBJ1-3; 7 nucleotides match TRBD1. The ends lost 0 bases at V and 0 bases at J; junction bases unmatched: 3. The CDR3 has 16 residues. The germline gives CDR1 SGHNT, CDR2 YYREEE (reference sequence).

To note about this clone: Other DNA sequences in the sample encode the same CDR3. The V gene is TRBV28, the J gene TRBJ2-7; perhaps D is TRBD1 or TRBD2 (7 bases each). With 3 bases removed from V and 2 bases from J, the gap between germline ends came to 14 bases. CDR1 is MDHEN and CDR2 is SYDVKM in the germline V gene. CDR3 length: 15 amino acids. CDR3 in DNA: TGTGCCAGCAGTTTGGGGGGGACAGCGACCTACGAGCAGTACTTC. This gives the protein CASSLGGTATYEQYF.

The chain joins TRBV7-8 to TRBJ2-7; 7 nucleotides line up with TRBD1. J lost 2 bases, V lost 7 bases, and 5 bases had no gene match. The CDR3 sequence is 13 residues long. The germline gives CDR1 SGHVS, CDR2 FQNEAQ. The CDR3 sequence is CASTRGQTYEQYF. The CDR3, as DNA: TGTGCCAGCACGAGGGGGCAGACCTACGAGCAGTACTTC.

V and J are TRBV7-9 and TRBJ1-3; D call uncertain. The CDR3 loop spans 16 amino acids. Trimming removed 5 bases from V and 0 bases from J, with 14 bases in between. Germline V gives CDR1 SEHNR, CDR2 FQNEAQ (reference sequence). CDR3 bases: TGTGCCAGCAGCCTTTTGGGCCGGAGCTCTGGAAACACCATATATTTT. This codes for CASSLLGRSSGNTIYF.

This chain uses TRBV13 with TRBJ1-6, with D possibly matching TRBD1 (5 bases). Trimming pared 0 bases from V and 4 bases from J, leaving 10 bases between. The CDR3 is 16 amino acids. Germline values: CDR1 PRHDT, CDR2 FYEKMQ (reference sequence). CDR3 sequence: CASSLGPQGYNSPLHF. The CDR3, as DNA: TGTGCCAGCAGCTTAGGCCCTCAGGGTTATAATTCACCCCTCCACTTT.

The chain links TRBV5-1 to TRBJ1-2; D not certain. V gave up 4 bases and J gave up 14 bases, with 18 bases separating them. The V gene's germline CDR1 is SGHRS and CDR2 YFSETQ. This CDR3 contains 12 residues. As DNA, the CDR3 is TGCGCCAGCAGCCGGACTAGCGGGGTGGGAACCTTC. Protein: CASSRTSGVGTF.

The CDR3 is CASSLRSSGSYEQYF. CDR3 DNA sequence: TGTGCCAGCAGTTTAAGGTCTAGCGGGAGCTACGAGCAGTACTTC. The chain links TRBV28 to TRBJ2-7; 10 nucleotides agree with TRBD2. The CDR3 sequence is 15 residues long. Germline loops: CDR1 MDHEN, CDR2 SYDVKM. With 2 bases clipped from V and 3 bases from J, the junction kept 4 bases outside the gene matches.

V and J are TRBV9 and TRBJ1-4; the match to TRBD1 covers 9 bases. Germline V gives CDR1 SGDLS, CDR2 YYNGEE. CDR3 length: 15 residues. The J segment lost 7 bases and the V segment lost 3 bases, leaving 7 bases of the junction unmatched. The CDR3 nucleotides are TGTGCCAGCAGCGCTACCGGGACAGGGCCTGAAAAACTGTTTTTT. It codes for CASSATGTGPEKLFF.

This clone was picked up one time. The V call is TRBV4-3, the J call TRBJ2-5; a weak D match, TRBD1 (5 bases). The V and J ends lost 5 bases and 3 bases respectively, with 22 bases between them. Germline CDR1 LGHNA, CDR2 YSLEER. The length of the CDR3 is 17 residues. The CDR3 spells CASSYQGPPLGKETQYF. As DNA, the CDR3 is TGCGCCAGCAGCTACCAGGGTCCTCCCCTGGGGAAAGAGACCCAGTACTTC.